This passage covers 10 T cell receptor beta chains from one sample sequenced in a study of T cell responses to AZD1222 COVID-19 vaccine. Libraries were prepared by immunoSEQ multiplex PCR; TCRdb keeps only in-frame clonotypes and omits some of them. This sample carries about 96,000 clones, 90% of them seen once, and the ten largest clones take approximately 24%. The sample consisted of peripheral blood, taken on day 0 of AZD1222 vaccination. The source is an adult in good health.

In this sample, this clone turned up once. This sequence joins TRBV28 and TRBJ2-4; possibly TRBD2 for D (5 bases). Germline V CDR1 and CDR2: MDHEN, SYDVKM. The ends were cut back, 5 bases at V and 0 bases at J, with 11 bases in the middle. CDR3 length equals 15 residues. In nucleotides, the CDR3 is TGTGCCAGCAGTCCCCCGGGGTTAGCCAAAAACATTCAGTACTTC. The encoded protein is CASSPPGLAKNIQYF.

This CDR3 reads CASSPSGDTRRDEQFF. The CDR3 coding sequence is TGTGCCAGCAGCCCGAGCGGGGACACCCGCCGGGATGAGCAGTTCTTC. The chain recombines TRBV7-8 with TRBJ2-1; D might be TRBD2 (7 bases). This CDR3 contains 16 residues. Trimming cost V 5 bases and J 8 bases, with 22 bases left between them. Germline values: CDR1 SGHVS, CDR2 FQNEAQ.

The chain combines TRBV28 with TRBJ2-2; the D is unclear. The CDR3 spans 14 residues. Germline V gene lookup returns CDR1 MDHEN and CDR2 SYDVKM. The germline V and J ends were trimmed by 5 bases and 0 bases, with 7 bases remaining between them. The DNA of the CDR3 is TGTGCCAGCAGTCCCCCTTCGAACACCGGGGAGCTGTTTTTT. Its translation is CASSPPSNTGELFF.

This sequence joins TRBV7-2 and TRBJ2-1; tentative D call: TRBD1 (5 bases). CDR3 length: 14 amino acids. The V end was cut by 4 bases, the J end by 6 bases, with 13 bases between. CDR1 and CDR2 (germline): SGHTA, FQGNSA. DNA of the CDR3: TGTGCCAGCAGCTCTGACAGACTCCTCAATGAGCAGTTCTTC. It yields the protein CASSSDRLLNEQFF.

The rearrangement joins TRBV30 to TRBJ1-1; 9 bases are a match to TRBD1. CDR3 length: 18 residues. Germline assignment: CDR1 GTSNPN and CDR2 SVGIG (reference sequence). Trimming cost V 0 bases and J 8 bases; bases outside gene matches: 19. CDR3 in amino acids: CAWSVLSGTGFRTREAFF. CDR3 sequence (DNA): TGTGCCTGGAGTGTACTGTCCGGGACAGGGTTTCGGACTAGGGAAGCTTTCTTT. The full variable domain, with the rest looked up from reference TRBV30 and TRBJ1-1, is SQTIHQWPATLVQPVGSPLSLECTVEGTSNPNLYWYRQAAGRGLQLLFYSVGIGQISSEVPQNLSASRPQDRQFILSSKKLLLSDSGFYLCAWSVLSGTGFRTREAFFGQGTRLTVV.

The chain is built from TRBV9 and TRBJ2-2; perhaps TRBD1 as D (6 bases). Germline lookup yields CDR1 SGDLS and CDR2 YYNGEE. The germline V and J ends were trimmed by 0 bases and 4 bases, with 10 bases remaining between them. The CDR3 sequence is 15 residues long. The DNA for the CDR3 is TGTGCCAGCAGCGTAGAAGTAGGGGGCACCGGGGAGCTGTTTTTT. Its protein is CASSVEVGGTGELFF.

The chain recombines TRBV9 with TRBJ2-1; D gene ambiguous. The CDR3 totals 15 residues. V lost 3 bases and J lost 5, with 15 bases in between. CDR1 is SGDLS, CDR2 YYNGEE, per germline. The CDR3 DNA is TGTGCCAGCAGCGCCGGATGGGGTAGTCACAATGAGCAGTTCTTC. Translation gives CASSAGWGSHNEQFF.

The genes are TRBV7-6 and TRBJ2-1; TRBD2 matches 8 bases. Unmatched junction bases numbered 5, after V lost 1 base and J lost 0 bases. Germline V gives CDR1 SGHVS, CDR2 FNYEAQ. The CDR3 extends over 17 amino acids. CDR3 loop: CASSLGAGTSSYNEQFF. CDR3 coding DNA: TGTGCCAGCAGCTTAGGGGCCGGGACTAGCTCCTACAATGAGCAGTTCTTC.

The rearrangement uses TRBV18 and TRBJ1-3; D is undetermined. The germline gives CDR1 KGHSH, CDR2 LQKENI. This CDR3 is built from 15 residues. With 0 bases removed from V and 4 bases from J, the gap between germline ends came to 10 bases. CDR3 nucleotide sequence: TGTGCCAGCTCACCACCGAATGAACCCGGAAACACCATATATTTT. Protein: CASSPPNEPGNTIYF.

V usage is TRBV6-4 and J usage is TRBJ2-5; 8 nucleotides agree with TRBD2. The trim removed 4 bases at V and 4 bases at J, leaving 8 bases unmatched. Per germline, CDR1 MRHNA and CDR2 SNTAGT. This CDR3 has 15 residues. The CDR3 spells CASSVNGRAGETQYF. Here the CDR3 DNA reads TGTGCCAGCAGTGTAAACGGGAGGGCCGGAGAGACCCAGTACTTC.